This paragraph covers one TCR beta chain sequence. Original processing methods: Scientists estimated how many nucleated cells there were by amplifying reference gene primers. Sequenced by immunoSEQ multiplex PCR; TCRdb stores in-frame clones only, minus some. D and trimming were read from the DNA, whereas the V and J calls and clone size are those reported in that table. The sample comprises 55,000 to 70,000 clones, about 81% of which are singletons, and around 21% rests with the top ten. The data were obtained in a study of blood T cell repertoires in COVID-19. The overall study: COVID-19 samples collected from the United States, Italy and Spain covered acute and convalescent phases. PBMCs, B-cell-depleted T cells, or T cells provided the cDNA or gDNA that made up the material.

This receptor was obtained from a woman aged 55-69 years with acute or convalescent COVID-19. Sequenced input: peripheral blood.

CDR3 sequence (DNA): TGTGCCAGCAGCGGAATAGATAATGAAAAACTGTTTTTT. It specifies CASSGIDNEKLFF. V is TRBV9 and J is TRBJ1-4; D is undetermined. Deletions cut 3 bases from V and 4 bases from J, with 7 bases between. Germline loops: CDR1 SGDLS, CDR2 YYNGEE. This CDR3 comprises 13 residues.